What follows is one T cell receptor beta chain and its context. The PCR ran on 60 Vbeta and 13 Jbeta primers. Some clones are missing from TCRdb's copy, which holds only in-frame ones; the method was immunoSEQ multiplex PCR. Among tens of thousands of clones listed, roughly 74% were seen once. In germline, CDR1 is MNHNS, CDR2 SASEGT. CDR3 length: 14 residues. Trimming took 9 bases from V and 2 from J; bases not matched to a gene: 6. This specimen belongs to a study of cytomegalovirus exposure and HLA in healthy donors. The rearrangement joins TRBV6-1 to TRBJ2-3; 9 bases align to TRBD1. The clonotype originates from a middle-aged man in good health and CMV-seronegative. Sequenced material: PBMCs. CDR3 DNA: TGTGCCAGTGACTGGACAGGGGTCACAGATACGCAGTATTTT. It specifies CASDWTGVTDTQYF.